This record covers a single T cell receptor (beta chain). The antigen remains undetermined. V lost 6 bases and J 8 bases, leaving 19 bases between the germline ends. Per the germline V gene, CDR1 is MDHEN and CDR2 is SYDVKM. The CDR3 length is 14 residues. This entry is derived from a study of beta chain features in type 1 diabetes. Broader study findings: A pattern of fewer insertions and more deletions at VDJ junctions was seen in type 1 diabetes patients.

All of the isolated RNA was reverse transcribed, so expressed TCRB transcripts were sequenced. Here immunoSEQ multiplex PCR was the method, and the copy in TCRdb shows in-frame clones only, minus some. The sample has approximately 200,000 clones, around 9.6% seen once. The rearrangement links TRBV28 to TRBJ1-2; D not resolved. This TCR derives from a woman under 30 in good health. The sequencing input was naive CD4+ T cells from blood. Here the CDR3 reads CASSAPDTAGGYTF. Here the CDR3 DNA reads TGTGCCAGCAGCGCCCCCGATACGGCGGGGGGCTACACCTTC.